This passage covers 8 T cell receptor beta chains from one sample sequenced in a study of blood T cell repertoires in COVID-19. Produced via immunoSEQ multiplex PCR; TCRdb's table is partial and in-frame only. The table includes a few hundred thousand clones, about 88% detected once. Sequenced material: PBMCs or T cells enriched from blood (not recorded which). All receptors come from a woman aged 25 to 39 who had recovered from COVID-19.

V and J are TRBV4-1 and TRBJ1-5; D gene ambiguous. The germline V gene encodes CDR1 MGHRA and CDR2 YSYEKL. CDR3 length: 13 amino acids. V was pared by 3 bases and J by 2 bases, with 5 bases between. CDR3: CASSQGGNQPQHF. The DNA of the CDR3 is TGCGCCAGCAGCCAGGGAGGCAATCAGCCCCAGCATTTT.

The chain recombines TRBV2 with TRBJ2-4; 10 nucleotides align to TRBD2. Trimming took 5 bases from V and 0 from J; bases not matched to a gene: 7. CDR1 is SNHLY and CDR2 is FYNNEI in the germline V gene. The CDR3 contains 17 residues. CDR3 coding DNA: TGTGCCAGCAGTCAGTCGGTAGCGGGGGGAGCCAAAAACATTCAGTACTTC. Protein sequence: CASSQSVAGGAKNIQYF.

The chain couples TRBV5-1 to TRBJ2-7; 9 bases fit TRBD1. Germline V gene sequence: CDR1 SGHRS, CDR2 YFSETQ. This CDR3 is built from 14 residues. V was clipped by 1 base and J by 5 bases; unmatched bases: 4. The CDR3 DNA sequence: TGCGCCAGCAGCTTGAGGGACAGGGCCCACGAGCAGTACTTC. It is translated as CASSLRDRAHEQYF.

This sequence joins TRBV28 and TRBJ1-1; D gene uncertain. Looked up from germline, CDR1 is MDHEN and CDR2 is SYDVKM. The CDR3 spans 12 residues. The ends were cut back, 6 bases at V and 6 bases at J, with 11 bases in the middle. The CDR3, as DNA: TGTGCCAGCAGGGTTCGGTTGTCTGAAGCTTTCTTT. It translates to CASRVRLSEAFF.

The chain has TRBV3-1 (or the pseudogene TRBV3-2) and TRBJ1-1, with D possibly matching TRBD1 (5 bases). The germline V and J ends were trimmed by 3 bases and 4 bases, with 9 bases remaining between them. The CDR3 consists of 13 residues. CDR1 is LGHDT and CDR2 is YNNKEL in the germline V gene (reference sequence). CDR3 sequence (DNA): TGTGCCAGCAGCCAGGGGAGGGGCACTGAAGCTTTCTTT. Its protein is CASSQGRGTEAFF.

The rearrangement uses TRBV10-2 and TRBJ1-1, with 9 bases matching TRBD1. Germline-derived CDR1 and CDR2 are WSHSY and SAAADI. The V gene end was trimmed by 6 bases and the J gene end by 6 bases; junction bases not matched to a gene: 5. There are 13 residues in the CDR3. CDR3: CASRQGAYAEAFF. As DNA, the CDR3 is TGCGCCAGCAGACAGGGGGCTTACGCTGAAGCTTTCTTT.

The chain uses TRBV7-2 and TRBJ2-5; 9 bases fit TRBD2. This CDR3 has 16 residues. CDR1 and CDR2 (germline): SGHTA, FQGNSA. Unmatched junction bases numbered 10, after V lost 3 bases and J lost 5 bases. The CDR3 reads CASSLGPAGGQETQYF. The CDR3 bases are TGTGCCAGCAGCTTGGGCCCAGCGGGAGGCCAGGAGACCCAGTACTTC.

The table lists this clone with a few counts. The rearrangement links TRBV9 to TRBJ1-1, with 7 nucleotides matching TRBD1. This CDR3 spans 14 amino acids. Trimming cost V 3 bases and J 4 bases; bases outside gene matches: 6. Per the germline V gene, CDR1 is SGDLS and CDR2 is YYNGEE. In DNA, the CDR3 is TGTGCCAGCAGCGCGACAGGGACGGGCACTGAAGCTTTCTTT. Its protein product is CASSATGTGTEAFF.